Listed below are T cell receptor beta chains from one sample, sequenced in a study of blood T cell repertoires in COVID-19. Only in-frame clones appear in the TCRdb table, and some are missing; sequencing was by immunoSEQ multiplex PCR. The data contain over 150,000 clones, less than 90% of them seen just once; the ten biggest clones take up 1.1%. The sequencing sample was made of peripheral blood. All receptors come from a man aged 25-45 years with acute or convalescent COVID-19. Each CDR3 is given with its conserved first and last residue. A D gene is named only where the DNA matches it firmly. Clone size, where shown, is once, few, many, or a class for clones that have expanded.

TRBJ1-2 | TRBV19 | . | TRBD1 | TGTGCCAGTAGTATCTTGGGACAGAGATATGGCTACACCTTC | CASSILGQRYGYTF
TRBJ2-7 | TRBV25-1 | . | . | TGTGCCAGCAGTGGGCGGGTGACCCCCTACGAGCAGTACTTC | CASSGRVTPYEQYF
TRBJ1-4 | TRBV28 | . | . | TGTGCCAGCAGTTTGGGACTTGCAACTAATGAAAAACTGTTTTTT | CASSLGLATNEKLFF
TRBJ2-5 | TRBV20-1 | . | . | TGCAGTGCTAGTATTGGAGGGGAAGAGACCCAGTACTTC | CSASIGGEETQYF
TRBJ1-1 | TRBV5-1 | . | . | TGCGCCAGCAGCTTCACAACAGGGTCTCCCGAGGTGGTGCCTGAAGCTTTCTTT | CASSFTTGSPEVVPEAFF
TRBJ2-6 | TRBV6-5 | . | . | TGTGCCAGCCGAGGGTCTGGGGCCAACGTCCTGACTTTC | CASRGSGANVLTF
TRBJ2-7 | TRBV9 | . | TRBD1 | TGTGCCAGCAGCCCCACCGACAGGGGCTCCTACGAGCAGTACTTC | CASSPTDRGSYEQYF
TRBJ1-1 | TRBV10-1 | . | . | TGCGCCAGCAGCACAGGGATTAACACTGAAGCTTTCTTT | CASSTGINTEAFF
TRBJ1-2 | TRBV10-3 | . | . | TGTGCCATCAGTGAGTCAGGACATAAAGACTACACCTTC | CAISESGHKDYTF
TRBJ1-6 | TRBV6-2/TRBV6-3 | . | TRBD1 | TGTGCCAGCAGTCCCCGGGACAGGGGGCAGAATTCACCCCTCCACTTT | CASSPRDRGQNSPLHF
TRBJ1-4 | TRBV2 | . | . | TGTGCCAGCAAAGAGGACAGAAACAATGAAAAACTGTTTTTT | CASKEDRNNEKLFF
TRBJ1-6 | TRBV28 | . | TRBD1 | TGTGCCAGCAGTTTACCCCGGGACAGCAGGTCACCCCTCCACTTT | CASSLPRDSRSPLHF
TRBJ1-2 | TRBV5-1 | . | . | TGCGCCAGCAGCCCCCCGGGACGGGACACCTATGGCTACACCTTC | CASSPPGRDTYGYTF
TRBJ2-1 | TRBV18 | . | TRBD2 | TGTGCCAGCTCACCCGGGAGGGCCGCCAATGAGCAGTTCTTC | CASSPGRAANEQFF
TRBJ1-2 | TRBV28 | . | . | TGTGCCAGCAGTTTCCGACCAGGTTCCCCCTATGGCTACACCTTC | CASSFRPGSPYGYTF
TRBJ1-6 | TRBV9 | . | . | TGTGCCAGCCAGAGCACAGGGCCTAATTCACCCCTCCACTTT | CASQSTGPNSPLHF
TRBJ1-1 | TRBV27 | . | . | TGTGCCAGCGGGAGGGGACTGAACACTGAAGCTTTCTTT | CASGRGLNTEAFF
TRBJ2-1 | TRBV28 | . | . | TGTGCCAGCAGGGGGTCACAGGGCTACAATGAGCAGTTCTTC | CASRGSQGYNEQFF
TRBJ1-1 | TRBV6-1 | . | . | TGTGCCAGCACCCCCGGACGGGGAAACACTGAAGCTTTCTTT | CASTPGRGNTEAFF
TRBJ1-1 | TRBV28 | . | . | TGTGCCAGCAGTTTACCACTTTACCCCCCCACTGAAGCTTTCTTT | CASSLPLYPPTEAFF
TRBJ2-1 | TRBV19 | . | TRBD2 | TGTGCCAGTAGTCCGACGACTAGCGAAGTTTACAATGAGCAGTTCTTC | CASSPTTSEVYNEQFF
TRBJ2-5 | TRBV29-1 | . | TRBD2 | TGCAGCGTTGCCAAGGGACTAGCTGGGGAGACCCAGTACTTC | CSVAKGLAGETQYF
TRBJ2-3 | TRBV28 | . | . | TGTGCCAGCAGTTTATGGGACCGGGACTCGGTTCCAGATACGCAGTATTTT | CASSLWDRDSVPDTQYF
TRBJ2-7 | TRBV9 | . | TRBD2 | TGTGCCAGCAGCCAGGGAGGGGAGTCCTACGAGCAGTACTTC | CASSQGGESYEQYF
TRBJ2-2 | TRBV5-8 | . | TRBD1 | TGTGCCAGCAGCGCCGGGACAGGTGGGACCGGGGAGCTGTTTTTT | CASSAGTGGTGELFF
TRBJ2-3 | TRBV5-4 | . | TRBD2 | TGTGCCAGCAGCATAGGACTAGCGGCTTCGGATTTT | CASSIGLAASDF
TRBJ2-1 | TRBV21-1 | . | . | TGTGCCAGCAGCCCACCCGGGACTAGTGGTCGTGAGCAGTTCTTC | CASSPPGTSGREQFF
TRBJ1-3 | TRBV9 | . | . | TGTGCCAGCAGCGCGTTACAGAAAAATGAAAACACCATATATTTT | CASSALQKNENTIYF
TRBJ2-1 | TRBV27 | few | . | TGTGCCAGCAGTTTTTTAGAGAGCTCCTACAATGAGCAGTTCTTC | CASSFLESSYNEQFF